This entry lists 10 T cell receptor beta chains sequenced from one sample in a study of blood T cell repertoires in COVID-19 (dated by TCRdb to between 2020 and 2021). Receptors were amplified or captured by the immunoSEQ multiplex PCR assay. Not all clones reach the TCRdb copy of this immuneACCESS table, which keeps in-frame sequences only. Checked studies attribute under half of the gap to unresolved V genes and leave the rest unexplained. The sample has about 270,000 clones on record, 91% of them singletons. Approximately 2.9% of the sample goes to the ten largest clones. The sequencing sample was made of PBMCs or T cells enriched from blood (not recorded which). The receptors derive from a man aged 35 to 55 who had been exposed to COVID-19.

The genes are TRBV28 and TRBJ2-5; the D gene is possibly TRBD2 (5 bases). This CDR3 is built from 17 residues. CDR1 MDHEN and CDR2 SYDVKM come from the germline V gene. Deletions cut 6 bases from V and 4 bases from J, with 24 bases between. For the CDR3, the DNA is TGTGCCAGCAGCCCCCCGGGGAGCGTCAGAATGATAGAGACCCAGTACTTC. It codes for CASSPPGSVRMIETQYF.

This rearrangement joins TRBV2 to TRBJ2-1; TRBD2 matches at 8 bases. The CDR3 extends over 15 amino acids. V was clipped by 7 bases and J by 0 bases; unmatched bases: 5. The germline CDR1 and CDR2 sequences are SNHLY and FYNNEI. In nucleotides, the CDR3 is TGTGCCAGCATTTTAAGCGGGAGCTCCTACAATGAGCAGTTCTTC. Translation gives CASILSGSSYNEQFF.

V is TRBV30 and J is TRBJ2-7; tentative D call: TRBD2 (6 bases). The CDR3 contains 14 residues. Trimming stripped 4 bases from V and 3 bases from J, with 16 bases between. The germline V gene has CDR1 GTSNPN and CDR2 SVGIG (reference sequence). The CDR3 loop reads CAWNSGGAYYEQYF. The DNA of the CDR3 is TGTGCCTGGAACTCAGGCGGGGCCTACTACGAGCAGTACTTC.

The chain has TRBV5-1 and TRBJ2-3; the match to TRBD1 covers 7 bases. The CDR3 is 16 residues long. Germline V gives CDR1 SGHRS, CDR2 YFSETQ. The V segment lost 1 base and the J segment 2 bases; nucleotides outside the gene matches: 7. The CDR3 DNA reads TGCGCCAGCAGCTTGACCGACAGGGTAAACACAGATACGCAGTATTTT. Translated, it gives CASSLTDRVNTDTQYF.

The chain joins TRBV15 to TRBJ1-2; possibly TRBD1 for D (5 bases). The V and J ends lost 0 bases and 6 bases respectively, with 11 bases between them. The CDR3 consists of 14 residues. Germline values: CDR1 LNHNV, CDR2 YYDKDF (reference sequence). This CDR3 reads CATSRDQKGDGYTF. DNA of the CDR3: TGTGCCACCAGCAGAGATCAGAAAGGGGATGGCTACACCTTC.

This clone was observed once. V gene TRBV30 combines with J gene TRBJ1-3; perhaps TRBD1 as D (6 bases). V dropped 8 bases and J dropped 2 bases, with 13 bases sitting between them. Germline V gene data show CDR1 as GTSNPN and CDR2 as SVGIG (reference sequence). This CDR3 spans 13 amino acids. CDR3 in DNA: TGTGCCCTCAACAGGGACCCTGGAAACACCATATATTTT. Protein product: CALNRDPGNTIYF.

The rearrangement links TRBV9 to TRBJ2-6; D is possibly TRBD1 (5 bases). V dropped 0 bases and J dropped 0 bases, with 7 bases sitting between them. The germline gives CDR1 SGDLS, CDR2 YYNGEE. The CDR3 consists of 16 residues. CDR3 DNA sequence: TGTGCCAGCAGCGTAGCAGGGCACTCTGGGGCCAACGTCCTGACTTTC. It translates to CASSVAGHSGANVLTF.

The chain employs TRBV28 and TRBJ2-7, with 11 bases matching TRBD1. CDR1 MDHEN and CDR2 SYDVKM come from the germline V gene. With V trimmed by 5 bases and J by 4 bases, 7 bases remained unmatched. The CDR3 covers 15 residues. The CDR3 region is CASSTRDRGTYEQYF. CDR3 nucleotide sequence: TGTGCCAGCAGTACCCGGGACAGGGGGACTTACGAGCAGTACTTC.

This clone came up once. This rearrangement joins TRBV24-1 to TRBJ2-1, with TRBD2 identical over 9 bases. This CDR3 spans 16 amino acids. The V gene end was trimmed by 3 bases and the J gene end by 6 bases; junction bases not matched to a gene: 8. The germline V gene has CDR1 KGHDR and CDR2 SFDVKD. CDR3 sequence reads: CATSDTPAGGFNEQFF. CDR3 sequence (DNA): TGTGCCACCAGTGATACACCAGCGGGAGGTTTCAATGAGCAGTTCTTC.

The V call is TRBV28, the J call TRBJ2-7, with 7 bases that match TRBD2. V shed 2 bases, J shed 0 bases, and the junction held 4 bases outside the gene matches. Germline CDR1 reads MDHEN; CDR2 reads SYDVKM. This CDR3 has 15 amino acids. The CDR3 region is CASSLSGTYSYEQYF. The CDR3 bases are TGTGCCAGCAGTTTAAGCGGGACCTACTCCTACGAGCAGTACTTC.